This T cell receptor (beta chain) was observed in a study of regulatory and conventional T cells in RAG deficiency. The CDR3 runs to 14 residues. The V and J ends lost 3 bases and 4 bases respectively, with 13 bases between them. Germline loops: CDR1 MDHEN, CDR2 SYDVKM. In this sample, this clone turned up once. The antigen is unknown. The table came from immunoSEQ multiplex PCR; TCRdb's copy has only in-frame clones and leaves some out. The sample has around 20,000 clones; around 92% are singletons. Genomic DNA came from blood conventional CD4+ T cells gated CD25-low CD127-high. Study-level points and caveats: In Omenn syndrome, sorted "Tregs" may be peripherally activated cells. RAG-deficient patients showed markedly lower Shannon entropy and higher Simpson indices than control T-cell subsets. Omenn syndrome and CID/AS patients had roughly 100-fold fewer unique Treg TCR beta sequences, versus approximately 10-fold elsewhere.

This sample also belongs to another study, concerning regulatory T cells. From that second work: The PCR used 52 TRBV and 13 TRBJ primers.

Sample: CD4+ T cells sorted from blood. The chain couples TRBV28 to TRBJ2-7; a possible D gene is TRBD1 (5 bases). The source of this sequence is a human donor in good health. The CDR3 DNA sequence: TGTGCCAGCAGTTTGGGCCAGGGTGGTTACGAGCAGTACTTC. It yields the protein CASSLGQGGYEQYF.